The next 20 T cell receptor beta chains were all read from a single sample in a study of cytomegalovirus exposure and HLA in healthy donors. The PCR was carried out with 60 Vbeta primers and 13 Jbeta primers. The assay was immunoSEQ multiplex PCR, and TCRdb's table has in-frame clones only and misses some. The sample consists of about 190,000 clones, just under 75% of them appearing once. Sequenced sample: PBMCs. The receptor source for this set is a man aged 25 to 40 in good health and CMV-seropositive.

V gene TRBV4-1 combines with J gene TRBJ2-2; D remains unclear. V was shortened by 0 bases and J by 3 bases, with 14 bases between the two germline ends. CDR3 size: 17 residues. Germline V lookup: CDR1 MGHRA, CDR2 YSYEKL. The CDR3 spells CASSQEESGWDTGELFF. The CDR3 nucleotides read TGCGCCAGCAGCCAAGAGGAGTCGGGTTGGGACACCGGGGAGCTGTTTTTT.

This clone was detected a few times. V and J are TRBV21-1 and TRBJ2-6; the DNA was not compared with TRBD2, the D call given in the table. TRBV21-1 is flagged as a pseudogene. This CDR3 spans 16 amino acids. The CDR3, as DNA: TGTGCCAGCAGCATCACCTCCCGGTCTGGGGCCAACGTCCTGACTTTC. This translates into CASSITSRSGANVLTF.

The chain uses TRBV12-5 and TRBJ1-5; D may be TRBD1 (5 bases). The length of the CDR3 is 18 residues. Germline CDR1 LGHNT, CDR2 FRNRAP. The V end was cut by 0 bases, the J end by 6 bases, with 21 bases between. The CDR3 DNA is TGTGCTAGTGGTTTGGTACCCTTGGGGGGGAACAGCCCTCAGCCCCAGCATTTT. Its protein is CASGLVPLGGNSPQPQHF.

The V and J genes are TRBV30 and TRBJ2-7; no clear D gene. This CDR3 spans 13 amino acids. The germline gives CDR1 GTSNPN, CDR2 SVGIG (reference sequence). V lost 3 bases to trimming and J lost 1 base, with 10 bases between them. CDR3 amino acids: CAWRAPYSYEQYF. The CDR3 region has the DNA TGTGCCTGGAGGGCTCCATATTCCTACGAGCAGTACTTC.

The chain has TRBV7-2 and TRBJ2-7, with no clear D. CDR1 SGHTA and CDR2 FQGNSA come from the germline V gene. CDR3 length: 13 residues. The V and J ends lost 1 base and 5 bases respectively, with 9 bases between them. This CDR3 is CASSLERRNEQYF. The CDR3 nucleotides read TGTGCCAGCAGCTTAGAACGGCGGAACGAGCAGTACTTC.

This clone came up once. The gene calls are TRBV6-1 and TRBJ2-1; 7 bases line up with TRBD2. The CDR3 is made up of 13 amino acids. The germline gives CDR1 MNHNS, CDR2 SASEGT. The V segment lost 3 bases and the J segment 7 bases; nucleotides outside the gene matches: 3. The CDR3 bases are TGTGCCAGCAGTGAGGGGGGGTGGAATGAGCAGTTCTTC. Translation gives CASSEGGWNEQFF.

V gene TRBV29-1 combines with J gene TRBJ2-7; 7 bases fit TRBD2. Per germline, CDR1 SQVTM and CDR2 ANQGSEA. The CDR3 totals 11 residues. After removal of 7 bases from V and 3 bases from J, the junction contained 3 bases not matched to a gene. In nucleotides, the CDR3 is TGCAGCGCCTTAGCGGGCTACGAGCAGTACTTC. Translating it yields CSALAGYEQYF.

J is TRBJ2-2 and V is TRBV27; 12 bases line up with TRBD2. The CDR3 contains 16 residues. The germline CDR1 and CDR2 sequences are MNHEY and SMNVEV (reference sequence). The V gene end was trimmed by 8 bases and the J gene end by 5 bases; junction bases not matched to a gene: 9. In DNA form, the CDR3 reads TGTGCCAGCGTTCTAGCGGGGGGGCCTATAACCGGGGAGCTGTTTTTT. It specifies CASVLAGGPITGELFF.

The chain has TRBV5-4 and TRBJ2-5; possible D gene TRBD2, 7 bases. CDR1 is SGHNT and CDR2 is YYREEE in the germline V gene (reference sequence). The germline V and J ends were trimmed by 4 bases and 1 base, with 11 bases remaining between them. The CDR3 extends over 14 amino acids. CDR3 DNA sequence: TGTGCCAGCAGCGAGGGGGGGGCCCAAGAGACCCAGTACTTC. This translates into CASSEGGAQETQYF.

The V gene is TRBV30, the J gene TRBJ2-5; no clear D. The V gene lost 5 bases and the J gene lost 0 bases, with 16 bases spanning the gap. The germline gives CDR1 GTSNPN, CDR2 SVGIG (reference sequence). The CDR3 consists of 15 residues. The CDR3 loop is CAWGSPPPYQETQYF. The DNA of the CDR3 is TGTGCCTGGGGTAGCCCCCCACCGTACCAAGAGACCCAGTACTTC.

This clone has a handful of counts. The chain has TRBV7-2 and TRBJ1-5, with D possibly being TRBD1 (6 bases). From germline, CDR1 is SGHTA and CDR2 FQGNSA. V was trimmed by 1 base and J by 2 bases, leaving 9 bases between them. This CDR3 comprises 15 residues. This chain's CDR3 is CASSLGGGGNQPQHF. DNA for the CDR3: TGTGCCAGCAGCTTAGGGGGGGGCGGCAATCAGCCCCAGCATTTT.

V and J are TRBV7-9 and TRBJ2-5; 7 bases are a match to TRBD2. The CDR3 spans 14 residues. Germline lookup yields CDR1 SEHNR and CDR2 FQNEAQ (reference sequence). The ends lost 6 bases at V and 1 base at J; junction bases unmatched: 5. The DNA of the CDR3 is TGTGCCAGCAGGCCACCGGGAGGCCAAGAGACCCAGTACTTC. It encodes CASRPPGGQETQYF.

This clone was counted a few times. The chain links TRBV5-1 to TRBJ2-3; D perhaps matches TRBD2 (5 bases). CDR1 is SGHRS and CDR2 is YFSETQ in the germline V gene. The CDR3 runs 15 residues. Trimming stripped 1 base from V and 1 base from J, with 10 bases between. The CDR3, as DNA: TGCGCCAGCAGCTTGACTAGTATGGGCACAGATACGCAGTATTTT. Protein: CASSLTSMGTDTQYF.

The sample holds one count of this clone. V is TRBV30 and J is TRBJ2-7, with TRBD1 matching over 7 bases. The CDR3 totals 12 residues. J gave up 3 bases and V 1 base, and 0 bases lay outside the gene matches. Germline CDR1 is GTSNPN and CDR2 is SVGIG (reference sequence). The CDR3 protein is CAWSGQGYEQYF. The CDR3 DNA reads as TGTGCCTGGAGTGGACAGGGCTACGAGCAGTACTTC.

This clone was seen only once. The chain couples TRBV6-5 to TRBJ1-2; D gene unclear. This CDR3 comprises 15 residues. Trimming cost V 7 bases and J 2 bases, with 17 bases left between them. The germline gives CDR1 MNHEY, CDR2 SVGAGI. Written as DNA, the CDR3 is TGTGCCAGCACAGGCCGCGGGCAAATAAACTATGGCTACACCTTC. Protein: CASTGRGQINYGYTF.

J is TRBJ2-7 and V is TRBV11-3; 10 bases match TRBD2. V was pared by 2 bases and J by 2 bases, with 12 bases of the junction left unmatched. The CDR3 sequence is 18 residues long. The germline V gene has CDR1 SGHNT and CDR2 YENEEA. CDR3 sequence (DNA): TGTGCCAGCAGCTTACGGGGGCTAGCGGGAGCGAAACCCTACGAGCAGTACTTC. Protein product: CASSLRGLAGAKPYEQYF.

The chain has TRBV7-2 and TRBJ1-5; possibly TRBD1 for D (5 bases). Trimming shortened V by 1 base and J by 1 base, and 8 bases separated the two germline ends. Germline loops: CDR1 SGHTA, CDR2 FQGNSA. The CDR3 is 15 residues long. The CDR3 is CASSLVGVSNQPQHF. The CDR3 coding sequence is TGTGCCAGCAGCTTAGTAGGGGTCAGCAATCAGCCCCAGCATTTT. The variable domain in full, completed from reference TRBV7-2 and TRBJ1-5, reads GAGVSQSPSNKVTEKGKDVELRCDPISGHTALYWYRQSLGQGLEFLIYFQGNSAPDKSGLPSDRFSAERTGGSVSTLTIQRTQQEDSAVYLCASSLVGVSNQPQHFGDGTRLSIL.

The genes are TRBV7-2 and TRBJ1-4; the D gene is possibly TRBD1 (5 bases). Germline values: CDR1 SGHTA, CDR2 FQGNSA. The CDR3 runs 15 residues. Trimming cost V 1 base and J 11 bases, with 17 bases left between them. The CDR3 sequence is CASSLDGRAGDKLFF. In nucleotides, the CDR3 is TGTGCCAGCAGCTTAGACGGCAGGGCAGGAGACAAACTGTTTTTT.

The chain employs TRBV7-2 and TRBJ1-4; D unresolved. The CDR3 covers 14 residues. Germline-derived CDR1 and CDR2 are SGHTA and FQGNSA. Trimming cost V 5 bases and J 3 bases, with 10 bases left between them. CDR3 sequence reads: CASSGGIPNEKLFF. The CDR3 nucleotides are TGTGCCAGCAGCGGCGGGATCCCTAATGAAAAACTGTTTTTT.

V gene TRBV30 combines with J gene TRBJ2-7; tentatively, D is TRBD1 (7 bases). CDR1 and CDR2 from the germline V gene are GTSNPN and SVGIG (reference sequence). There are 15 residues in the CDR3. V lost 3 bases and J lost 4, with 19 bases in between. In nucleotides, the CDR3 is TGTGCCTGGAGCCCCCCTAGGACAGGAGGGTACGAGCAGTACTTC. Protein: CAWSPPRTGGYEQYF.